Below are 31 T cell receptor beta chains sequenced from a single sample in a study of Graves' ophthalmopathy and Graves' hyperthyroidism. Amplification targeted the TCR beta CDR3 regions, with RNA transcripts as the source material. HTBI primers primed a first-round RT-PCR, and a second-round multiplex PCR followed. TCRdb passed the multiplex PCR reads through MiXCR, listing each CDR3 protein once. The table has around 1,200,000 distinct CDR3 sequences, roughly 35% seen once. Specimen: peripheral blood or thyroid tissue (not recorded which). The receptor source for this set is an adult man with Graves' hyperthyroidism.

The sample holds a few counts of this clonotype. The chain recombines TRBV19 with TRBJ2-7, with a possible D match to TRBD2 (6 bases). Trimming took off 3 bases at V and 6 bases at J, with 12 bases between the two ends. The CDR3 contains 13 residues. Germline CDR1 is LNHDA and CDR2 is SQIVND (reference sequence). The DNA of the CDR3 is TGTGCCAGTAGTATGGAGGGAGCTCGCGAGCAGTACTTC. Residues: CASSMEGAREQYF.

V gene TRBV7-9 combines with J gene TRBJ2-7; 15 bases agree with TRBD2. This CDR3 has 18 amino acids. Germline trimming cut 7 bases from V and 5 bases from J; bases unmatched to any gene: 15. Germline CDR1 reads SEHNR; CDR2 reads FQNEAQ (reference sequence). As DNA, the CDR3 is TGTGCCAGCAACCCAGGCACCGGACTAGCGGGGGGGCCGCACGAGCAGTACTTC. Translated, it gives CASNPGTGLAGGPHEQYF. The variable domain in full, completed from reference TRBV7-9 and TRBJ2-7, reads DTGVSQNPRHKITKRGQNVTFRCDPISEHNRLYWYRQTLGQGPEFLTYFQNEAQLEKSRLLSDRFSAERPKGSFSTLEIQRTEQGDSAMYLCASNPGTGLAGGPHEQYFGPGTRLTVT.

There are many counts of this clonotype. This chain links TRBV15 with TRBJ2-2; the D is unclear. The length of the CDR3 is 12 residues. Trimming shortened V by 6 bases and J by 5 bases, and 7 bases separated the two germline ends. The germline gives CDR1 LNHNV, CDR2 YYDKDF (reference sequence). The CDR3 reads CATRGLTGELFF. CDR3 sequence (DNA): TGTGCCACCAGGGGGTTAACCGGGGAGCTGTTTTTT.

J is TRBJ2-5 and V is TRBV2; possibly TRBD1 or TRBD2 for D (6 bases each). Germline V gene sequence: CDR1 SNHLY, CDR2 FYNNEI. Trimming shortened V by 5 bases and J by 7 bases, and 11 bases separated the two germline ends. CDR3 size: 12 residues. The CDR3 DNA sequence: TGTGCCAGCAGTCCGCCGGGGGCGACCCAGTACTTC. This sequence encodes CASSPPGATQYF.

This chain links TRBV10-3 with TRBJ1-5, with no clear D. The CDR3 length is 16 residues. The V end was cut by 0 bases, the J end by 11 bases, with 20 bases between. Germline V gene data show CDR1 as ENHRY and CDR2 as SYGVKD. The CDR3 DNA reads as TGTGCCATCAGTGAGTCGGGGAGTTCGGGGAAAAAAGCCCAGCATTTT. This gives the protein CAISESGSSGKKAQHF.

V gene TRBV20-1 combines with J gene TRBJ1-5; TRBD1 matches at 7 bases. V shed 1 base and J 3 bases; nucleotides not matched to a gene: 6. Germline assignment: CDR1 DFQATT and CDR2 SNEGSKA (reference sequence). The CDR3 totals 15 residues. Written as DNA, the CDR3 is TGCAGTGCTAGAGGGGGACAGACGACCAATCAGCCCCAGCATTTT. The encoded protein is CSARGGQTTNQPQHF.

This clonotype was seen a handful of times. The chain links TRBV20-1 to TRBJ1-2; D is uncertain. CDR1 is DFQATT, CDR2 SNEGSKA, per germline (reference sequence). The CDR3 is 13 residues long. Trimming shortened V by 3 bases and J by 5 bases, and 13 bases separated the two germline ends. CDR3 nucleotide sequence: TGCAGTGCTAGTCTGGCGGGCGCATATGGCTACACCTTC. Its protein product is CSASLAGAYGYTF.

The chain carries TRBV25-1 and TRBJ1-3; D gene unclear. CDR3 size: 12 residues. The V gene's germline CDR1 is MGHDK and CDR2 SYGVNS. V was clipped by 5 bases and J by 10 bases, with 12 bases between them. CDR3 region: CASSYGPETIYF. The CDR3 DNA sequence: TGTGCCAGCAGTTATGGGCCTGAGACCATATATTTT.

The chain carries TRBV25-1 and TRBJ1-2, with 7 bases lining up with TRBD1. V shed 9 bases and J 4 bases; nucleotides not matched to a gene: 11. The length of the CDR3 is 14 residues. The V gene's germline CDR1 is MGHDK and CDR2 SYGVNS. This CDR3 reads CASRQGGVTYGYTF. In DNA form, the CDR3 reads TGTGCCAGTAGACAGGGAGGAGTTACCTATGGCTACACCTTC.

This clonotype was counted at least ten times. V and J are TRBV13 and TRBJ1-1; no reliable D call. CDR1 and CDR2 from the germline V gene are PRHDT and FYEKMQ (reference sequence). The germline V and J ends were trimmed by 1 base and 12 bases, with 15 bases remaining between them. The CDR3 covers 13 residues. CDR3: CASSLDRRRISFF. In DNA, the CDR3 is TGTGCCAGCAGCTTAGATCGCAGGAGAATTTCTTTCTTT.

There are many counts of this clonotype. V usage is TRBV6-6 and J usage is TRBJ2-7; 7 nucleotides agree with TRBD1. CDR1 is MNHNY, CDR2 SVGAGI, per germline (reference sequence). With 9 bases clipped from V and 4 bases from J, the junction kept 15 bases outside the gene matches. CDR3 length: 15 residues. The CDR3 protein is CASRPTGTATYEQYF. The CDR3, as DNA: TGTGCCAGTAGACCTACCGGGACAGCTACATACGAGCAGTACTTC.

The V gene is TRBV7-9, the J gene TRBJ1-1; TRBD1 might be the D (6 bases). Germline CDR1 and CDR2: SEHNR and FQNEAQ (reference sequence). Trimming pared 2 bases from V and 0 bases from J, leaving 16 bases between. There are 17 residues in the CDR3. The CDR3 DNA is TGTGCCAGCAGCTTAAGACAGGCCGGGATCATGAACACTGAAGCTTTCTTT. It codes for CASSLRQAGIMNTEAFF.

There are a few counts of this clonotype. The CDR3 nucleotides read TGCGCCAGCAGCCAAGGGAATCTAAAGGGCTATGGCTACACCTTC. Protein sequence: CASSQGNLKGYGYTF. This chain connects TRBV4-3 to TRBJ1-2; D unclear. The CDR3 sequence is 15 residues long. Deletions cut 1 base from V and 4 bases from J, with 13 bases between. Germline V gives CDR1 LGHNA, CDR2 YSLEER.

The rearrangement uses TRBV6-5 and TRBJ1-2; 7 positions agree with TRBD1. Germline-derived CDR1 and CDR2 are MNHEY and SVGAGI. The CDR3 totals 15 residues. Germline trimming cut 4 bases from V and 3 bases from J; bases unmatched to any gene: 8. The CDR3 DNA reads as TGTGCCAGCAGTTCAAACAGGGGAATAGACTATGGCTACACCTTC. Translation gives CASSSNRGIDYGYTF.

The sample holds many counts of this clonotype. The chain carries TRBV7-2 and TRBJ1-2, with 9 bases lining up with TRBD1. Germline trimming cut 5 bases from V and 4 bases from J; bases unmatched to any gene: 8. The CDR3 runs to 15 residues. Germline V gives CDR1 SGHTA, CDR2 FQGNSA. CDR3 amino acids: CASSPGQGNIYGYTF. DNA of the CDR3: TGTGCCAGCAGCCCAGGACAGGGGAACATCTATGGCTACACCTTC. The full variable domain, with the rest looked up from reference TRBV7-2 and TRBJ1-2, is GAGVSQSPSNKVTEKGKDVELRCDPISGHTALYWYRQSLGQGLEFLIYFQGNSAPDKSGLPSDRFSAERTGGSVSTLTIQRTQQEDSAVYLCASSPGQGNIYGYTFGSGTRLTVV.

The genes are TRBV25-1 and TRBJ1-2, with 7 bases that match TRBD1. V shed 5 bases and J 6 bases; nucleotides not matched to a gene: 6. Germline V CDR1 and CDR2: MGHDK, SYGVNS. The CDR3 contains 13 residues. The CDR3 loop reads CASSRYRGHGYTF. CDR3 bases: TGTGCCAGCAGTAGGTACAGGGGTCATGGCTACACCTTC.

V usage is TRBV25-1 and J usage is TRBJ2-7, with 9 bases aligning to TRBD2. Germline V gives CDR1 MGHDK, CDR2 SYGVNS. The length of the CDR3 is 16 residues. Germline trimming cut 6 bases from V and 4 bases from J; bases unmatched to any gene: 13. The CDR3 spells CASSLSSGTFLYEQYF. The CDR3 nucleotides read TGTGCCAGCAGCTTATCTAGCGGGACTTTTCTTTACGAGCAGTACTTC.

This clonotype was found a few times. The J gene is TRBJ2-7, the V gene TRBV11-2, with a possible D match to TRBD1 (6 bases). The V end was cut by 7 bases, the J end by 4 bases, with 20 bases between. The CDR3 consists of 15 residues. The germline V gene has CDR1 SGHAT and CDR2 FQNNGV. CDR3 nucleotides: TGTGCCAGCACCCAATCCCCGGGACACAGTTACGAGCAGTACTTC. Its protein is CASTQSPGHSYEQYF.

The chain joins TRBV20-1 to TRBJ1-5, with D maybe TRBD1 (5 bases). Germline V CDR1 and CDR2: DFQATT, SNEGSKA (reference sequence). The CDR3 totals 13 residues. V was trimmed by 3 bases and J by 4 bases, leaving 10 bases between them. The CDR3 DNA reads as TGCAGTGCTAGTCTACAGGTAAATCAGCCCCAGCATTTT. Amino acid sequence: CSASLQVNQPQHF.

This clonotype was counted between two and nine times. The CDR3 DNA reads TGCAGCGTTCATGGACAGGGCAATGAGCAGTTCTTC. The encoded protein is CSVHGQGNEQFF. This sequence joins TRBV29-1 and TRBJ2-1; TRBD1 matches 8 bases. Per the germline V gene, CDR1 is SQVTM and CDR2 is ANQGSEA. Unmatched junction bases numbered 3, after V lost 5 bases and J lost 6 bases. The CDR3 runs to 12 residues.

The rearrangement uses TRBV29-1 and TRBJ2-7, with a tentative D call TRBD2 (6 bases). Germline V CDR1 and CDR2: SQVTM, ANQGSEA. The CDR3 sequence is 16 residues long. V was shortened by 5 bases and J by 2 bases, with 22 bases between the two germline ends. The CDR3 spells CSVLRGILPGAYEQYF. The DNA of the CDR3 is TGCAGCGTTCTACGGGGGATTTTACCGGGAGCCTACGAGCAGTACTTC.

This sequence joins TRBV10-2 and TRBJ1-1; 9 nucleotides match TRBD1. The CDR3 covers 17 residues. Trimming took 2 bases from V and 0 from J; bases not matched to a gene: 7. Germline values: CDR1 WSHSY, CDR2 SAAADI. CDR3 sequence: CASSEMGNRGLNTEAFF. The CDR3 nucleotides read TGCGCCAGCAGTGAGATGGGGAACAGGGGGCTGAACACTGAAGCTTTCTTT.

The genes are TRBV20-1 and TRBJ1-1, with D possibly matching TRBD1 (6 bases). CDR1 and CDR2 (germline): DFQATT, SNEGSKA (reference sequence). Trimming cost V 3 bases and J 2 bases, with 16 bases left between them. The CDR3 length is 15 residues. For the CDR3, the DNA is TGCAGTGCTAGGGGGTTCGGGGGGCCCAACACTGAAGCTTTCTTT. Encoded protein: CSARGFGGPNTEAFF.

The sample holds a few counts of this clonotype. The rearrangement joins TRBV28 to TRBJ1-5, with D perhaps TRBD1 (5 bases). This CDR3 is 14 amino acids long. V lost 3 bases and J 10 bases, leaving 16 bases between the germline ends. Germline loops: CDR1 MDHEN, CDR2 SYDVKM. This CDR3 is CASSLWDGIRPQHF. The CDR3 DNA is TGTGCCAGCAGTTTGTGGGACGGAATAAGACCCCAGCATTTT.

V is TRBV5-6 and J is TRBJ1-2; TRBD1 aligns across 7 bases. The ends lost 5 bases at V and 4 bases at J; junction bases unmatched: 8. The germline V gene encodes CDR1 SGHDT and CDR2 YYEEEE. The CDR3 is made up of 14 amino acids. CDR3 in DNA: TGTGCCAGCAGGGGAACAGGGGTCTCCTATGGCTACACCTTC. This codes for CASRGTGVSYGYTF.

This chain links TRBV28 with TRBJ2-5; no clear D gene. The V gene lost 4 bases and the J gene lost 2 bases, with 14 bases spanning the gap. Germline-derived CDR1 and CDR2 are MDHEN and SYDVKM. CDR3 length equals 15 residues. Written as DNA, the CDR3 is TGTGCCAGCAGTTCCCCGGACGGCCATCAAGAGACCCAGTACTTC. Protein product: CASSSPDGHQETQYF.

This clonotype was seen only a few times. The J gene is TRBJ2-7, the V gene TRBV7-9; 10 positions agree with TRBD2. This CDR3 has 19 residues. Germline-derived CDR1 and CDR2 are SEHNR and FQNEAQ (reference sequence). J gave up 5 bases and V 0 bases, and 16 bases lay outside the gene matches. Here the CDR3 reads CASSLAVGGLAGDINEQYF. The CDR3 coding sequence is TGTGCCAGCAGCTTAGCCGTAGGGGGGCTAGCGGGAGACATTAACGAGCAGTACTTC. Full variable domain (outside the CDR3, taken from reference TRBV7-9 and TRBJ2-7): DTGVSQNPRHKITKRGQNVTFRCDPISEHNRLYWYRQTLGQGPEFLTYFQNEAQLEKSRLLSDRFSAERPKGSFSTLEIQRTEQGDSAMYLCASSLAVGGLAGDINEQYFGPGTRLTVT.

The chain uses TRBV20-1 and TRBJ1-6, with a possible D match to TRBD1 (6 bases). With 2 bases removed from V and 15 bases from J, the gap between germline ends came to 11 bases. The CDR3 runs 11 residues. The germline CDR1 and CDR2 sequences are DFQATT and SNEGSKA (reference sequence). CDR3 in amino acids: CSARQGSNLHF. In nucleotides, the CDR3 is TGCAGTGCTAGACAGGGGTCTAACCTCCACTTT.

As to this clonotype: This may be a read error, as it is one base from a much larger clone. This chain connects TRBV25-1 to TRBJ2-2; no clear D gene. Looked up from germline, CDR1 is MGHDK and CDR2 is SYGVNS. This CDR3 region has 11 residues. The V end was cut by 4 bases, the J end by 7 bases, with 4 bases between. The CDR3 sequence is CASSVVGELFF. The CDR3 DNA sequence: TGTGCCAGCAGTGTGGTCGGGGAGCTGTTTTTT.

This rearrangement joins TRBV19 to TRBJ2-7; D perhaps matches TRBD1 (6 bases). The J call is uncertain, as TRBJ2-1 better fits the DNA end. This CDR3 spans 14 amino acids. Germline loops: CDR1 LNHDA, CDR2 SQIVND (reference sequence). This CDR3 is CATSWGQGGDEQFF. The CDR3 nucleotides are TGTGCCACCTCTTGGGGGCAGGGTGGCGATGAGCAGTTCTTC.

The CDR3 region has the DNA TGCAGCGCGTTCGTTAGCGGGAATTCACCCCTCCACTTT. This translates into CSAFVSGNSPLHF. The genes are TRBV29-1 and TRBJ1-6; D is unclear. V shed 7 bases and J shed 7 bases, with 14 bases lying between them. Germline V gene data show CDR1 as SQVTM and CDR2 as ANQGSEA. The CDR3 has 13 residues.